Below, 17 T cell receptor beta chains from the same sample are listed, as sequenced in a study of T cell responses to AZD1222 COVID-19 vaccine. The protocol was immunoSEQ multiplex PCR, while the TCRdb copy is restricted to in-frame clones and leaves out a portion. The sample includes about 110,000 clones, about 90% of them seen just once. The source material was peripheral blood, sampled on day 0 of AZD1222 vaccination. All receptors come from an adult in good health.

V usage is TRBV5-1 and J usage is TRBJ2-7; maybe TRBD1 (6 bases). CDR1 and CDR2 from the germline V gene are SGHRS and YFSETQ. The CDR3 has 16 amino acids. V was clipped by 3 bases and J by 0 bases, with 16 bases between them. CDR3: CASSSRPTGHSYEQYF. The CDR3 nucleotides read TGCGCCAGCAGCTCCCGACCTACGGGACACTCCTACGAGCAGTACTTC. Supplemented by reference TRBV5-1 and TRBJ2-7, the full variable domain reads KAGVTQTPRYLIKTRGQQVTLSCSPISGHRSVSWYQQTPGQGLQFLFEYFSETQRNKGNFPGRFSGRQFSNSRSEMNVSTLELGDSALYLCASSSRPTGHSYEQYFGPGTRLTVT.

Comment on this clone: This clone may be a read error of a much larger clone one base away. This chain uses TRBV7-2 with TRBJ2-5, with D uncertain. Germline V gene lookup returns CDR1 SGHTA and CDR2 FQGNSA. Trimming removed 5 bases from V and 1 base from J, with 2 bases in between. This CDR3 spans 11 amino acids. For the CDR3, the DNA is TGTGCCAGCAGCCCCCAAGAGACCCAGTACTTC. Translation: CASSPQETQYF.

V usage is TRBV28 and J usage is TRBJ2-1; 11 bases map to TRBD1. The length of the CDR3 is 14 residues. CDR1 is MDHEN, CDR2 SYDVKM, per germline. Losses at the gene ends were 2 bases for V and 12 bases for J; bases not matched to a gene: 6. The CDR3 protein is CASSLIGTGGLQFF. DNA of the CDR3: TGTGCCAGCAGTTTAATCGGGACAGGGGGTCTGCAGTTCTTC.

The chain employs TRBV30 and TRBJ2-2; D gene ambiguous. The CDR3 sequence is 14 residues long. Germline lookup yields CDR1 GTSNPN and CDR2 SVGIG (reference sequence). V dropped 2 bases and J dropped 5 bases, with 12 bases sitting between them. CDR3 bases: TGTGCCTGGAGTCGCGGAGTGGGGACCGGGGAGCTGTTTTTT. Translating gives CAWSRGVGTGELFF.

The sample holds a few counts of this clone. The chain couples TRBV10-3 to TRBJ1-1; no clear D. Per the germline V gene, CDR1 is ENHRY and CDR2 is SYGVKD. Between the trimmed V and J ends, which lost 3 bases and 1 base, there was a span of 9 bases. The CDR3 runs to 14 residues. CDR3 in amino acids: CAISDSPRNTEAFF. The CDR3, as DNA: TGTGCCATCAGTGATAGTCCCAGGAACACTGAAGCTTTCTTT.

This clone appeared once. The CDR3 reads CASSEGSNNEQFF. The CDR3 coding sequence is TGTGCCAGCAGTGAGGGGTCAAACAATGAGCAGTTCTTC. This chain uses TRBV25-1 with TRBJ2-1; D call uncertain. CDR3 size: 13 residues. The germline gives CDR1 MGHDK, CDR2 SYGVNS. V was clipped by 3 bases and J by 5 bases, with 8 bases between them.

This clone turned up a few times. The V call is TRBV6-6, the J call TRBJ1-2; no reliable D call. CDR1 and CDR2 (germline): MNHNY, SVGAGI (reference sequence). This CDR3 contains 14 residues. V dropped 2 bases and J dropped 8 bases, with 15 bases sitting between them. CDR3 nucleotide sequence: TGTGCCAGCAGTTACGAGGAGTCGGCCGGGGGCTACACCTTC. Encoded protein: CASSYEESAGGYTF.

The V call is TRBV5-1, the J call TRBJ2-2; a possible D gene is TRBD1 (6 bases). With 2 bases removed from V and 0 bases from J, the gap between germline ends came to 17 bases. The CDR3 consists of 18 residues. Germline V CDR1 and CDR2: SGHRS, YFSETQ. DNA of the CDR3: TGCGCCAGCAGCTTACCGGACAGCCTGACCGCGAACACCGGGGAGCTGTTTTTT. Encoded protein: CASSLPDSLTANTGELFF.

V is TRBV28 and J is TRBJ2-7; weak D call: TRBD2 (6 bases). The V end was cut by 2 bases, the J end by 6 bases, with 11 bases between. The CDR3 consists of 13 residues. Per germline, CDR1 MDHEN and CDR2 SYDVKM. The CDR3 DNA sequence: TGTGCCAGCAGTTTAGGGACTCCGCCCGAGCAGTACTTC. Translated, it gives CASSLGTPPEQYF.

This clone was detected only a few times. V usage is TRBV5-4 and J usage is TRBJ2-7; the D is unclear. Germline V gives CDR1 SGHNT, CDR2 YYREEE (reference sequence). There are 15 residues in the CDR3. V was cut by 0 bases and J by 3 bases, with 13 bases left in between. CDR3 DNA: TGTGCCAGCAGCTTGGCCTCGAGTAACCTCTACGAGCAGTACTTC. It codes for CASSLASSNLYEQYF. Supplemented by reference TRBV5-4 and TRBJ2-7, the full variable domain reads ETGVTQSPTHLIKTRGQQVTLRCSSQSGHNTVSWYQQALGQGPQFIFQYYREEENGRGNFPPRFSGLQFPNYSSELNVNALELDDSALYLCASSLASSNLYEQYFGPGTRLTVT.

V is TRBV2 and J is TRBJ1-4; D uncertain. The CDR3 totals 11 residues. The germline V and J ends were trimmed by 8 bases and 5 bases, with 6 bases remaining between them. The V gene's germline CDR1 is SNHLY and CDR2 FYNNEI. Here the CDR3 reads CASAVNEKLFF. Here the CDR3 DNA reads TGTGCCAGCGCAGTGAATGAAAAACTGTTTTTT.

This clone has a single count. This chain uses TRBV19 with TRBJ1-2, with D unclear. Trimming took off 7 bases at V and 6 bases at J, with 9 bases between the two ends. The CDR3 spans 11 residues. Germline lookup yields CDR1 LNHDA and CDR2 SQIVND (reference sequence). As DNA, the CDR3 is TGTGCCAGTACCCGAGACGATGGCTACACCTTC. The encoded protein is CASTRDDGYTF.

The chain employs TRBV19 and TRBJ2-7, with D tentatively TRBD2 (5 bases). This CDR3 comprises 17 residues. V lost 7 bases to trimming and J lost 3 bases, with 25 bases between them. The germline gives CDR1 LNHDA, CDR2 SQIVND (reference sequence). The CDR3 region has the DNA TGTGCCAGTATTACATTAACATCCCGAGGGTCACTCTACGAGCAGTACTTC. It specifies CASITLTSRGSLYEQYF.

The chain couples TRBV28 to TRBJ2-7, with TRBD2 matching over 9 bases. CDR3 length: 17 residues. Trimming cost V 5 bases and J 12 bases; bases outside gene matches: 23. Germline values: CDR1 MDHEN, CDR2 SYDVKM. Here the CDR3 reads CASSGPLGAGGPREWYF. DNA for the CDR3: TGTGCCAGCAGTGGCCCCCTAGGAGCGGGAGGCCCTAGGGAGTGGTACTTC.

Here the CDR3 reads CASSSEWRGYSYEQYF. CDR3 in DNA: TGTGCCAGCAGCTCCGAGTGGAGAGGCTACTCCTACGAGCAGTACTTC. The rearrangement links TRBV7-9 to TRBJ2-7; D gene unclear. The CDR3 length is 16 residues. V shed 4 bases and J shed 0 bases, with 16 bases lying between them. Germline CDR1 is SEHNR and CDR2 is FQNEAQ (reference sequence).

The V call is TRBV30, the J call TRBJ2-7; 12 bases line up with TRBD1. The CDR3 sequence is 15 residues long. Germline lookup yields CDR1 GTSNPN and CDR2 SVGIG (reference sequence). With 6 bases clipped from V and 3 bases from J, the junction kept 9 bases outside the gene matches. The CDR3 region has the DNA TGTGCCTGCGCCGCCGGGACAGGGGGCGGCTACGAGCAGTACTTC. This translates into CACAAGTGGGYEQYF.

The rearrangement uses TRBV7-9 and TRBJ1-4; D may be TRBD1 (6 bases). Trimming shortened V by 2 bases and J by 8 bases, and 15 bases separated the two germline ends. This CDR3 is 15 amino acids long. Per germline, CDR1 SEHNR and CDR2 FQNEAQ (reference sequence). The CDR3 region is CASSLRGGGGEKLFF. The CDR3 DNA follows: TGTGCCAGCAGCTTACGAGGGGGAGGTGGCGAAAAACTGTTTTTT.